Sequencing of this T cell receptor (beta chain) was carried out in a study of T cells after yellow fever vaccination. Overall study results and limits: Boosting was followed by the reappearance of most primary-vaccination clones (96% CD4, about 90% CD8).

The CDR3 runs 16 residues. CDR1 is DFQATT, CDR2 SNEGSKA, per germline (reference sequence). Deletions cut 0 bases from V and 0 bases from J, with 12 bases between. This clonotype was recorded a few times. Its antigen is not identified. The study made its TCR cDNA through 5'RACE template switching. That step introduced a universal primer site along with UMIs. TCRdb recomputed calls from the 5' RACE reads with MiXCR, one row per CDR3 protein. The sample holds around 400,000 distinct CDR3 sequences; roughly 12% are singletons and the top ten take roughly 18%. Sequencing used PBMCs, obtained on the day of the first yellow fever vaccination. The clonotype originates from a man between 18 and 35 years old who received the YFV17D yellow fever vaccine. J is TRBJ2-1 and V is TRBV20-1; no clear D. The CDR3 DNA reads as TGCAGTGCTAGAGATGAAGACGGCTACTCCTACAATGAGCAGTTCTTC. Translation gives CSARDEDGYSYNEQFF.